Sequencing of this T cell receptor beta chain was carried out in a study of technical replicates of blood from a few donors. TCRdb's copy holds only in-frame clones and misses some; the assay was immunoSEQ multiplex PCR. Of 60,000 to 80,000 clones listed, almost 95% are singletons. CDR1 SQVTM and CDR2 ANQGSEA come from the germline V gene. J lost 5 bases, V lost 4 bases, and 5 bases had no gene match. CDR3 length equals 13 residues. The TCR sequence derives from a human donor in good health. V and J are TRBV29-1 and TRBJ1-5; 7 bases agree with TRBD1. The sample consisted of T cells isolated from PBMCs. The chain's CDR3 is CSVAGGGHQPQHF. CDR3 nucleotide sequence: TGCAGCGTTGCTGGAGGGGGCCATCAGCCCCAGCATTTT.